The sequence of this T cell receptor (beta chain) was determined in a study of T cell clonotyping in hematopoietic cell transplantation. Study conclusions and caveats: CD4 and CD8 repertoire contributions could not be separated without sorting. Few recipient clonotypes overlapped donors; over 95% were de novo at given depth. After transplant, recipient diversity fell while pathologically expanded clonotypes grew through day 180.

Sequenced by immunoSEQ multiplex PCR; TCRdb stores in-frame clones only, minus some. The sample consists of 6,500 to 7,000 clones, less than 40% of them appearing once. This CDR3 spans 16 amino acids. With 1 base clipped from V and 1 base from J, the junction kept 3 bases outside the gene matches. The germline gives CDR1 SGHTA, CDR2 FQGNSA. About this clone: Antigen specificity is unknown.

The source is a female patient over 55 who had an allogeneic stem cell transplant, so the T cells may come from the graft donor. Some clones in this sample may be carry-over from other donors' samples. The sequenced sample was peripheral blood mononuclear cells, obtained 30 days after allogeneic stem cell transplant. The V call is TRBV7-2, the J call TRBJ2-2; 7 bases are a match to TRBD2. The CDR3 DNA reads TGTGCCAGCAGCTTAGACGGCGGGGGGAACACCGGGGAGCTGTTTTTT. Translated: CASSLDGGGNTGELFF.